This T cell receptor (beta chain) is from a study of cytomegalovirus exposure and HLA in healthy donors. Study-wide results and limits: Cytomegalovirus status was reportedly diagnosed by the classifier with high specificity and sensitivity. Researchers counted about 150 TCR beta chains as cytomegalovirus-associated. Later work associated fewer than 20,000 TCR beta sequences with HLA alleles at 0.05 false discovery rate. Owing to their indistinguishability, certain V segments, notably TRBV6-2 and TRBV6-3, were excluded.

This CDR3 region has 13 residues. Trimming stripped 3 bases from V and 3 bases from J, with 9 bases between. The germline V gene has CDR1 MDHEN and CDR2 SYDVKM. In regard to this clone: The antigen is undetermined.

PCR involved 60 Vbeta and 13 Jbeta primers. The table came from immunoSEQ multiplex PCR; TCRdb's copy has only in-frame clones and leaves some out. The data contain over 150,000 clones, 70% to 80% of them singletons. Material: PBMCs. This clonotype was obtained from a young man in good health and CMV-seronegative. The chain employs TRBV28 and TRBJ2-7; possibly TRBD1 for D (6 bases). The CDR3 sequence is CASSFGQYYEQYF. DNA of the CDR3: TGTGCCAGCAGTTTTGGACAGTACTACGAGCAGTACTTC. Full variable domain (outside the CDR3, taken from reference TRBV28 and TRBJ2-7): DVKVTQSSRYLVKRTGEKVFLECVQDMDHENMFWYRQDPGLGLRLIYFSYDVKMKEKGDIPEGYSVSREKKERFSLILESASTNQTSMYLCASSFGQYYEQYFGPGTRLTVT.